This entry features one T cell receptor beta chain sequence. This entry is derived from a study of blood T cell repertoires in COVID-19. Study summary: T cells, B-cell-depleted T cells, or PBMCs provided the cDNA or gDNA that served as material.

The table came from immunoSEQ multiplex PCR; TCRdb's copy has only in-frame clones and leaves some out. The data show fewer than 350,000 clones, 65% to 90% seen once. The CDR3 loop spans 18 amino acids. The germline CDR1 and CDR2 sequences are MNHEY and SVGEGT. Losses at the gene ends were 0 bases for V and 5 bases for J; bases not matched to a gene: 8. The chain uses TRBV6-2 or TRBV6-3 and TRBJ2-4; 12 bases match TRBD2. The sample comprised peripheral blood. This receptor was identified in a woman aged 60-75 years with active or convalescent COVID-19. CDR3 residues: CASSYSKSLAGGENIQYF. For the CDR3, the DNA is TGTGCCAGCAGTTACTCGAAGTCCCTAGCGGGGGGGGAAAACATTCAGTACTTC.